What follows are 8 T cell receptor beta chains derived from one specimen sequenced in a study of OX40 agonist ivuxolimab in advanced cancers. The table came from immunoSEQ multiplex PCR; TCRdb's copy has only in-frame clones and leaves some out. The sample lists 98,000 or so clones; 88% were seen once. This specimen consisted of CD4+ or CD8+ T cells sorted from blood, obtained in a trial of the OX40 agonist ivuxolimab. These receptors all stem from an adult with an advanced solid tumor such as melanoma, head and neck, liver or kidney cancer.

The J gene is TRBJ1-4, the V gene TRBV9; TRBD1 is a possible D gene (5 bases). Germline assignment: CDR1 SGDLS and CDR2 YYNGEE. The CDR3 sequence is 15 residues long. The V gene lost 6 bases and the J gene lost 0 bases, with 12 bases spanning the gap. The CDR3 DNA sequence: TGTGCCAGCAACCGACTGGGGGCAACTAATGAAAAACTGTTTTTT. Encoded protein: CASNRLGATNEKLFF.

The chain recombines TRBV30 with TRBJ1-6, with D uncertain. Germline V CDR1 and CDR2: GTSNPN, SVGIG (reference sequence). Trimming cost V 3 bases and J 7 bases, with 10 bases left between them. CDR3 length equals 13 residues. In nucleotides, the CDR3 is TGTGCCTGGAGGGTTGCGCCCAATTCACCCCTCCACTTT. This encodes CAWRVAPNSPLHF.

This chain links TRBV7-3 with TRBJ1-1; TRBD1 matches at 7 bases. Germline trimming cut 4 bases from V and 5 bases from J; bases unmatched to any gene: 7. The germline CDR1 and CDR2 sequences are SGHTA and FQGTGA. The CDR3 totals 14 residues. CDR3 sequence: CASSSQGMGTEAFF. In DNA, the CDR3 is TGTGCCAGCAGCTCACAGGGGATGGGGACTGAAGCTTTCTTT. Full variable domain (remainder filled in from reference TRBV7-3 and TRBJ1-1): GAGVSQTPSNKVTEKGKYVELRCDPISGHTALYWYRQSLGQGPEFLIYFQGTGAADDSGLPNDRFFAVRPEGSVSTLKIQRTERGDSAVYLCASSSQGMGTEAFFGQGTRLTVV.

The chain uses TRBV7-3 and TRBJ1-1; 7 bases line up with TRBD1. Germline V gives CDR1 SGHTA, CDR2 FQGTGA. The CDR3 is 13 residues long. The trim removed 5 bases at V and 3 bases at J, leaving 3 bases unmatched. In DNA form, the CDR3 reads TGTGCCAGCAGCCATACAGGGGACACTGAAGCTTTCTTT. It specifies CASSHTGDTEAFF.

This rearrangement joins TRBV10-3 to TRBJ1-3; D remains ambiguous. Germline V CDR1 and CDR2: ENHRY, SYGVKD. V gave up 3 bases and J gave up 4 bases, with 13 bases separating them. The CDR3 covers 15 residues. The CDR3 nucleotides read TGTGCCATCAGTGAAACTGCCATCGGGGGAAACACCATATATTTT. This gives the protein CAISETAIGGNTIYF.

DNA for the CDR3: TGTGCCAGCTTGGCGACAGGGGATTCACCCCTCCACTTT. This sequence encodes CASLATGDSPLHF. This chain joins TRBV6-1 and TRBJ1-6; 8 nucleotides match TRBD1. CDR3 length equals 13 residues. Germline V gene data show CDR1 as MNHNS and CDR2 as SASEGT. V lost 8 bases to trimming and J lost 8 bases; unmatched junction nucleotides: 5.

The chain uses TRBV21-1 and TRBJ2-7; TRBD2 is the table's D call, not checked against the DNA. TRBV21-1 is an annotated pseudogene. CDR3 size: 13 residues. This chain's CDR3 is CASSGTSHNEQYF. In DNA, the CDR3 is TGTGCCAGCAGCGGGACTAGTCACAACGAGCAGTACTTC.

The J gene is TRBJ2-7, the V gene TRBV19; TRBD2 might be the D (6 bases). The CDR3 runs to 15 residues. The germline CDR1 and CDR2 sequences are LNHDA and SQIVND (reference sequence). The V end lost 0 bases, the J end lost 3 bases, and 12 bases lay between the germline ends. CDR3: CASSIEASVIYEQYF. DNA of the CDR3: TGTGCCAGTAGTATAGAAGCTAGCGTAATCTACGAGCAGTACTTC.